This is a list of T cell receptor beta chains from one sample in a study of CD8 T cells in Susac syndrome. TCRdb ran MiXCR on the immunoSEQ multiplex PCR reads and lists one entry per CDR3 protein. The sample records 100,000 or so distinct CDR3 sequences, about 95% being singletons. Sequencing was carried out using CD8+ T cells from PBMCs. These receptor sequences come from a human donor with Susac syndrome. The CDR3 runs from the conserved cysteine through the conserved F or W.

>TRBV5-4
CASSLAGSADTQYF
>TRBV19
CASGTGSNYGYTF
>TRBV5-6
CASSRRNQETQYF
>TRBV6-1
CAAGGAENSPLHF
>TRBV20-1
CSGATGGPSGANVLTF
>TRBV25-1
CASSETGTGSYNEQFF
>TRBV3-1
CASSQGFQANTGELFF
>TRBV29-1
CSVAGGQYNEQFF
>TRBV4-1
CASSQDRSRAGSTDTQYF
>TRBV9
CASSETGYGYTF
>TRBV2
CASVATYEQYF
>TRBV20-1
CSARTSGGSSSYEQYF
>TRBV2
CASSERNPDTQYF
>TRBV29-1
CSVEGGSQLYGYTF
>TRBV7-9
CASSLGGGRQPQHF